These T cell receptor beta chains were read from a single sample in a study of a mutant IDH1 vaccine in newly diagnosed glioma. Assay: immunoSEQ multiplex PCR; the TCRdb copy retains only in-frame clones and omits some. The profile shows approximately 36,000 clones, roughly 80% of them singletons. These receptors lack a known antigen. The sample was peripheral blood mononuclear cells (PBMCs), taken from a glioma patient whose treatment included an IDH1 peptide vaccine. Receptors originate from a woman in her twenties or thirties with glioma. Some clones in this sample may be carry-over from other donors' samples. Each CDR3 is given with its conserved first and last residue. The D gene is left open where the match is weak. Clone size appears in some rows only: once, few, many, or a class for an expanded clone.

cdr3_length j_call clone_size v_call d_call cdr3_aa cdr3_nt
14 TRBJ2-1 NA TRBV19 TRBD1 CASTLSTGVGEQFF TGTGCCAGTACCCTATCGACAGGGGTCGGTGAGCAGTTCTTC
15 TRBJ2-7 NA TRBV19 NA CASSISPAGTYEQYF TGTGCCAGTAGTATATCGCCGGCGGGAACCTACGAGCAGTACTTC
16 TRBJ1-3 NA TRBV7-9 NA CASSLVIGFSGNTIYF TGTGCCAGCAGCTTAGTTATAGGGTTCTCTGGAAACACCATATATTTT
13 TRBJ1-5 few TRBV29-1 NA CSVLQGINQPQHF TGCAGCGTCCTTCAGGGAATTAATCAGCCCCAGCATTTT
15 TRBJ1-5 few TRBV29-1 NA CSVENSSEGNQPQHF TGCAGCGTTGAGAACAGTTCTGAGGGCAATCAGCCCCAGCATTTT
15 TRBJ1-2 once TRBV19 NA CASSIDTLRAYGYTF TGTGCCAGTAGTATAGATACACTGAGGGCCTATGGCTACACCTTC
14 TRBJ2-7 NA TRBV4-2 NA CASSQSTSTYEQYF TGTGCCAGCAGCCAGTCGACATCTACCTACGAGCAGTACTTC
18 TRBJ1-1 NA TRBV30 NA CAWTNPGHTWGVNTEAFF TGTGCCTGGACCAATCCGGGCCATACTTGGGGGGTTAACACTGAAGCTTTCTTT
16 TRBJ2-3 NA TRBV11-2 NA CASSLRQGGTTDTQYF TGTGCCAGCAGCCTAAGACAGGGAGGAACCACAGATACGCAGTATTTT
14 TRBJ2-7 NA TRBV14 NA CASSRRDTSYEQYF TGTGCCAGCAGCCGCCGGGACACCTCCTACGAGCAGTACTTC
14 TRBJ1-1 once TRBV2 NA CASRVGDLNTEAFF TGTGCCAGCAGGGTTGGGGACTTGAACACTGAAGCTTTCTTT
13 TRBJ1-1 NA TRBV30 NA CAWSVRVDTEAFF TGTGCCTGGAGTGTAAGGGTGGACACTGAAGCTTTCTTT
17 TRBJ2-1 NA TRBV9 TRBD2 CASSVAGLADLYNEQFF TGTGCCAGCAGCGTAGCTGGGCTAGCGGATCTTTACAATGAGCAGTTCTTC
17 TRBJ2-3 NA TRBV7-9 TRBD2 CASSETSGRAPRDTQYF TGTGCCAGCAGCGAGACTAGCGGGAGGGCTCCCAGAGATACGCAGTATTTT
14 TRBJ1-1 NA TRBV27 TRBD1 CASRGAGGSAEAFF TGTGCCAGCAGGGGGGCAGGGGGGTCCGCTGAAGCTTTCTTT
14 TRBJ2-3 NA TRBV5-6 TRBD1 CASSLVGDRGTQYF TGTGCCAGCAGCTTGGTGGGGGACAGGGGTACGCAGTATTTT
16 TRBJ2-3 NA TRBV10-3 NA CAISESREYLGDTQYF TGTGCCATCAGTGAGTCCCGTGAATACCTCGGGGATACGCAGTATTTT
15 TRBJ2-1 NA TRBV19 NA CASSIYGSANNEQFF TGTGCCAGTAGTATATACGGGTCAGCCAACAATGAGCAGTTCTTC
12 TRBJ1-2 NA TRBV6-1 NA CASRDNIYGYTF TGTGCCAGCAGGGACAATATTTATGGCTACACCTTC
15 TRBJ2-1 medium-sized TRBV19 TRBD2 CASSRTSGNYNEQFF TGTGCCAGTAGTCGGACTAGCGGGAACTACAATGAGCAGTTCTTC
14 TRBJ2-7 medium-sized TRBV15 NA CATSRDQLTYEQYF TGTGCCACCAGCAGAGATCAACTTACCTACGAGCAGTACTTC
16 TRBJ1-1 NA TRBV2 NA CASRDSAVGVNTEAFF TGTGCCAGCAGGGACTCAGCCGTGGGCGTGAACACTGAAGCTTTCTTT
12 TRBJ2-3 once TRBV6-5 TRBD2 CASGGRGDTQYF TGTGCCAGCGGCGGGAGAGGAGATACGCAGTATTTT
15 TRBJ1-5 NA TRBV2 TRBD1 CASSEQGGVNQPQHF TGTGCCAGCAGTGAACAGGGGGGAGTAAATCAGCCCCAGCATTTT
14 TRBJ1-2 NA TRBV11-2 NA CASSPGQSPYGYTF TGTGCCAGCAGCCCCGGACAGAGTCCCTATGGCTACACCTTC
15 TRBJ2-7 NA TRBV27 TRBD1 CASSLSPGGYHEQYF TGTGCCAGCAGTTTATCGCCAGGGGGCTACCACGAGCAGTACTTC
16 TRBJ2-7 NA TRBV9 NA CASSVGPDFYSYEQYF TGTGCCAGCAGCGTAGGGCCGGACTTCTACTCCTACGAGCAGTACTTC
18 TRBJ1-2 NA TRBV11-2 TRBD1 CASSFIGQGAMGSYGYTF TGTGCCAGCAGCTTTATAGGACAGGGGGCCATGGGGTCTTATGGCTACACCTTC
15 TRBJ1-2 few TRBV19 TRBD1 CASSIGKGGLGGYTF TGTGCCAGTAGTATAGGAAAAGGGGGCCTGGGGGGCTACACCTTC
13 TRBJ2-1 NA TRBV9 NA CASSVNEMAEQFF TGTGCCAGCAGCGTCAACGAGATGGCTGAGCAGTTCTTC
16 TRBJ2-5 NA TRBV12-5 NA CASGLPGQLPGETQYF TGTGCTAGTGGTTTACCGGGACAACTCCCGGGGGAGACCCAGTACTTC
15 TRBJ2-7 NA TRBV28 NA CASSFNGKGSYEQYF TGTGCCAGCAGTTTTAACGGGAAGGGGTCCTACGAGCAGTACTTC
11 TRBJ2-5 NA TRBV18 NA CASPPGETQYF TGTGCCAGCCCACCGGGGGAGACCCAGTACTTC